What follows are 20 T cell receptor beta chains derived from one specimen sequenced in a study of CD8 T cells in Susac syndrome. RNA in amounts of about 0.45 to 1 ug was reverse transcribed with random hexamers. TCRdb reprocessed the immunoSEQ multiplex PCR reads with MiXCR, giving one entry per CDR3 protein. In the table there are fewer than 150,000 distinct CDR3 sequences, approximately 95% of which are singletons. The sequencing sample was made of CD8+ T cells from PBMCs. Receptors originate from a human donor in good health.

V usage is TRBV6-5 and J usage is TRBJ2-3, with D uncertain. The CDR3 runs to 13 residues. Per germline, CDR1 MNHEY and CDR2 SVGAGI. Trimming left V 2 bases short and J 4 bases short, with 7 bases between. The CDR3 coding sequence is TGTGCCAGCAGTTACGGGCCGCCAGATACGCAGTATTTT. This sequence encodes CASSYGPPDTQYF.

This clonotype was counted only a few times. The CDR3 DNA reads as TGTGCCAGCAGCCGAGGACTTACCTACGAGCAGTACTTC. Its protein is CASSRGLTYEQYF. The genes are TRBV7-9 and TRBJ2-7; D is perhaps TRBD2 (5 bases). V lost 5 bases and J lost 2, with 10 bases in between. The CDR3 has 13 amino acids. Per the germline V gene, CDR1 is SEHNR and CDR2 is FQNEAQ (reference sequence).

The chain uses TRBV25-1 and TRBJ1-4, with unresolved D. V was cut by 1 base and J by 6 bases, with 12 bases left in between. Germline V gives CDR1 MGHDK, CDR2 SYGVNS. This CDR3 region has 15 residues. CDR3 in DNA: TGTGCCAGCAGTGAATTAAGCCTTCCCCATGAAAAACTGTTTTTT. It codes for CASSELSLPHEKLFF.

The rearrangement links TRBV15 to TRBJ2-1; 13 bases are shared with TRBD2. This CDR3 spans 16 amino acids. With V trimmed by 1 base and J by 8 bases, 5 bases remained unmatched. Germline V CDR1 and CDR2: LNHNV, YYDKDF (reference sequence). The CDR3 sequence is CATSRGLGLAGHEQFF. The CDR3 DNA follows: TGTGCCACCAGCAGAGGATTGGGACTAGCGGGACATGAGCAGTTCTTC.

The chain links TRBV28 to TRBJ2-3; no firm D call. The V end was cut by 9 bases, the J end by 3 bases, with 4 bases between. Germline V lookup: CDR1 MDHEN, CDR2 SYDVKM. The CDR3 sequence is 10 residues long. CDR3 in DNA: TGTGCCAGTTCTACAGATACGCAGTATTTT. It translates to CASSTDTQYF.

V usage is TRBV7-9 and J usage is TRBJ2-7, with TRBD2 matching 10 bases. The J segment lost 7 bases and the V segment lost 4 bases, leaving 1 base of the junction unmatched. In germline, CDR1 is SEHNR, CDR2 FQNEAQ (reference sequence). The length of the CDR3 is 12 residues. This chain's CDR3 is CASSSGLAEQYF. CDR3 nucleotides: TGTGCCAGCAGCTCGGGACTAGCGGAGCAGTACTTC.

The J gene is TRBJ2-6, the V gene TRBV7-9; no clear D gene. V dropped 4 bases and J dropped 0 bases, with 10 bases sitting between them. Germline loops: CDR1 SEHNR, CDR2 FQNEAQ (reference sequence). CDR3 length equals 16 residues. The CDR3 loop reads CASSSDPRSGANVLTF. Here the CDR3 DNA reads TGTGCCAGCAGCTCGGACCCCCGCTCTGGGGCCAACGTCCTGACTTTC.

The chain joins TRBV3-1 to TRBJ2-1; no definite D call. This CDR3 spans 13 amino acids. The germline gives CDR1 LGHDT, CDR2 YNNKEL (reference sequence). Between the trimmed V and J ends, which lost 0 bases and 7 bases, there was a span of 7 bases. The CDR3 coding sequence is TGTGCCAGCAGCCAAGAAGACCCGAATGAGCAGTTCTTC. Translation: CASSQEDPNEQFF.

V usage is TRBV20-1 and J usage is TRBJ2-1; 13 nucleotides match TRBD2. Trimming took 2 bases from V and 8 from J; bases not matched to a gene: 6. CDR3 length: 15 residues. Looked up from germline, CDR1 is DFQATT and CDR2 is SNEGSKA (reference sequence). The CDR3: CSARPWTSGSHEQFF. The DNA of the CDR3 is TGCAGTGCTAGACCCTGGACTAGCGGGAGCCATGAGCAGTTCTTC.

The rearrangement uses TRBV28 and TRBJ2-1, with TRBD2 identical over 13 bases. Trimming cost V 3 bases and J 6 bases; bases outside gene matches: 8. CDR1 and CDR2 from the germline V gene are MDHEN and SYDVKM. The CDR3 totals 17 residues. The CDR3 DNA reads TGTGCCAGCAGTTTCCTCCCCGGGACTAGCGGGATCAATGAGCAGTTCTTC. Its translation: CASSFLPGTSGINEQFF.

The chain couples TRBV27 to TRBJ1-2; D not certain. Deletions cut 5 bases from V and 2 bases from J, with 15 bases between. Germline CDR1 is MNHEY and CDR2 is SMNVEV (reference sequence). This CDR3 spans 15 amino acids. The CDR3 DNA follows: TGTGCCAGCAGTAGACAAGCACCACCGAACTATGGCTACACCTTC. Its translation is CASSRQAPPNYGYTF.

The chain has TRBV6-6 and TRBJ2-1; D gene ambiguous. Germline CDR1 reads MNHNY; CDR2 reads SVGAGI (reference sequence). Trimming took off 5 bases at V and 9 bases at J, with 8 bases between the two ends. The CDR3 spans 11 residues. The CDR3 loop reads CASSPPSEQFF. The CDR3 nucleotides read TGTGCCAGCAGTCCCCCGAGTGAGCAGTTCTTC.

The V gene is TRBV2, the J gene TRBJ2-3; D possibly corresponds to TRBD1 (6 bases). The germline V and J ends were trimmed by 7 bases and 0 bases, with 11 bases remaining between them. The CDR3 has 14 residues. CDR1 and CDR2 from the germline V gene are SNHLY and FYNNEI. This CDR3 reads CASKDSVSTDTQYF. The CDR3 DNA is TGTGCCAGCAAGGACAGCGTTAGCACAGATACGCAGTATTTT.

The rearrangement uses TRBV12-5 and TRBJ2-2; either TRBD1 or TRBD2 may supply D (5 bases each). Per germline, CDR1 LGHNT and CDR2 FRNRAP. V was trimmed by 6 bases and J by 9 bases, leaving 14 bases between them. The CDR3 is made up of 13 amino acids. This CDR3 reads CASGIGGTRELFF. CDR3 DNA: TGTGCTAGTGGAATTGGGGGTACCCGGGAGCTGTTTTTT.

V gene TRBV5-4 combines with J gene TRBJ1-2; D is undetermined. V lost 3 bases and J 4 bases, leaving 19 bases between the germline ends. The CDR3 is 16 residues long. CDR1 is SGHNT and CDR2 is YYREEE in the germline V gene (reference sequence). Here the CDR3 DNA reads TGTGCCAGCAGCTCCTTCCCGACGGGTGATCTCTATGGCTACACCTTC. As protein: CASSSFPTGDLYGYTF.

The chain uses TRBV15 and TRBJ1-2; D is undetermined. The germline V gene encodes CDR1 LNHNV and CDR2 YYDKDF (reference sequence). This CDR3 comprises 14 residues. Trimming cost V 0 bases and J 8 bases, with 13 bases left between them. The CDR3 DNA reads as TGTGCCACCAGCAGAGATCAGGAACTCTACGGCTACACCTTC. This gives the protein CATSRDQELYGYTF.

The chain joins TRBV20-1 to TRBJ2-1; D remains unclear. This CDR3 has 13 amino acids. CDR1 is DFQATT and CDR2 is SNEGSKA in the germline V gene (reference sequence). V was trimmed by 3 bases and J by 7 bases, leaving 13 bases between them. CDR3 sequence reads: CSASPSNRNEQFF. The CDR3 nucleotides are TGCAGTGCTAGCCCGTCCAATCGGAATGAGCAGTTCTTC.

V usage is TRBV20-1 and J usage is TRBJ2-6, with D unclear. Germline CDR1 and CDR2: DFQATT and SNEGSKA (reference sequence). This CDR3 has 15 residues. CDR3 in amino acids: CSASPFRSGANVLTF. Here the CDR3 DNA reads TGCAGCGCCAGCCCCTTTCGATCTGGGGCCAACGTCCTGACTTTC.

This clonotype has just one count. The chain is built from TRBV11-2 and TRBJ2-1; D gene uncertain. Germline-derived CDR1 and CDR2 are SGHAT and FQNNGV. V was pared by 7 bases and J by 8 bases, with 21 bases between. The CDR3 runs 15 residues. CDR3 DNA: TGTGCCAGCACCCAACCCCTCCCTAGTCGACATGAGCAGTTCTTC. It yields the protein CASTQPLPSRHEQFF.

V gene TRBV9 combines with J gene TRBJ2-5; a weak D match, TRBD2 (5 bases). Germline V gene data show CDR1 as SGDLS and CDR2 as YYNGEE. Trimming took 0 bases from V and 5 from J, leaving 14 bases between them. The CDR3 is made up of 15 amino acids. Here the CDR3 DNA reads TGTGCCAGCAGCGTAGGCCTAGCCTCCCCCGAGACCCAGTACTTC. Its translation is CASSVGLASPETQYF.